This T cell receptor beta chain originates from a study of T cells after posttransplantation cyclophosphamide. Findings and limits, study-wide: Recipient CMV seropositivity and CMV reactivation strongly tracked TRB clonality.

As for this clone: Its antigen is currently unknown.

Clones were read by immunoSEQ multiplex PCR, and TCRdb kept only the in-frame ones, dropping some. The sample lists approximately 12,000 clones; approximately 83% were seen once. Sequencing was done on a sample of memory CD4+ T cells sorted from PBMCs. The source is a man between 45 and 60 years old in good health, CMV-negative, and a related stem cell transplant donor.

This CDR3 reads CASSKSRSGGQYEQYF. For the CDR3, the DNA is TGTGCCAGCAGCAAATCACGCTCGGGGGGGCAATACGAGCAGTACTTC. The chain recombines TRBV21-1 with TRBJ2-7; TRBD2 is taken as the D call from the table, unchecked against the DNA. TRBV21-1 is flagged as a pseudogene. The CDR3 loop spans 16 amino acids.